The sequence of this T cell receptor beta chain was determined in a study of T cells in Graves' hyperthyroidism and ophthalmopathy. A few counts support this clonotype. The CDR3 regions of TCR beta were amplified from RNA transcripts. In the first-round RT-PCR of the TCR CDR3, the HTBI primer set was used. From the multiplex PCR reads, TCRdb called clonotypes with MiXCR, one entry per CDR3 protein. Here the sample spans hundreds of thousands of distinct CDR3 sequences, approximately 15% being singletons. The PBMCs studied were ones that came from roughly 9.1 ml fresh peripheral blood. V lost 0 bases and J lost 7; bases outside the gene matches: 1. The CDR3 runs 14 residues. Germline CDR1 reads GTSNPN; CDR2 reads SVGIG (reference sequence).

The sequencing input was blood. The chain uses TRBV30 and TRBJ2-7; TRBD2 matches 15 bases. The TCR sequence derives from a young woman with Graves' hyperthyroidism. The CDR3 DNA reads as TGTGCCTGGAGTGTGGGACTAGCGGGAGGTGAGCAGTACTTC. It translates to CAWSVGLAGGEQYF.